Shown below are 9 T cell receptor beta chains from a single sample sequenced in a study of OX40 agonist ivuxolimab in advanced cancers. The receptor library was made with the immunoSEQ multiplex PCR assay. Held by TCRdb, this immuneACCESS table contains in-frame sequences only and omits some clones. Under half of the omission traces to an unresolved V gene where checked; the cause of the rest is unknown. The sample table shows 95,000 to 150,000 clones, and around 89% are seen once. More than 0.45% of the sample is held by the ten biggest clonotypes. The sequenced sample was CD4+ or CD8+ T cells sorted from blood, obtained in a trial of the OX40 agonist ivuxolimab. These receptors were taken from an adult with an advanced solid tumor such as melanoma, head and neck, liver or kidney cancer.

V is TRBV14 and J is TRBJ2-1; D is uncertain. Trimming took 3 bases from V and 1 from J, leaving 7 bases between them. Per the germline V gene, CDR1 is SGHDN and CDR2 is FVKESK. The CDR3 totals 14 residues. The CDR3: CASSHTRSYNEQFF. The CDR3 DNA follows: TGTGCCAGCAGCCACACAAGGTCCTACAATGAGCAGTTCTTC.

The rearrangement uses TRBV9 and TRBJ1-5; no definite D call. CDR1 and CDR2 from the germline V gene are SGDLS and YYNGEE. This CDR3 is built from 14 residues. Trimming shortened V by 0 bases and J by 3 bases, and 7 bases separated the two germline ends. The CDR3 region has the DNA TGTGCCAGCAGCGTAGAACCAGTCAATCAGCCCCAGCATTTT. It codes for CASSVEPVNQPQHF. Filled out from reference TRBV9 and TRBJ1-5, the complete variable domain reads DSGVTQTPKHLITATGQRVTLRCSPRSGDLSVYWYQQSLDQGLQFLIQYYNGEERAKGNILERFSAQQFPDLHSELNLSSLELGDSALYFCASSVEPVNQPQHFGDGTRLSIL.

V is TRBV5-5 and J is TRBJ2-5, with no clear D. The CDR3 contains 13 residues. Per the germline V gene, CDR1 is SGHKS and CDR2 is YYEKEE (reference sequence). Trimming removed 2 bases from V and 4 bases from J, with 9 bases in between. The CDR3 DNA reads as TGTGCCAGCAGCTTACCCAGTGGAGAGACCCAGTACTTC. Amino acid sequence: CASSLPSGETQYF.

The CDR3 region has the DNA TGTGCCAGCAGCACCCGACAGGGAAGGTTAGACTATGGCTACACCTTC. Amino acids: CASSTRQGRLDYGYTF. The chain uses TRBV7-8 and TRBJ1-2; 7 bases match TRBD1. Unmatched junction bases numbered 12, after V lost 5 bases and J lost 3 bases. The CDR3 length is 16 residues. Germline V gives CDR1 SGHVS, CDR2 FQNEAQ.

The rearrangement joins TRBV2 to TRBJ1-3, with 9 bases matching TRBD1. The junction had 8 bases not matched to a gene; V was cut back by 1 base and J by 1 base. The germline V gene encodes CDR1 SNHLY and CDR2 FYNNEI. The CDR3 spans 18 residues. The CDR3: CASSEVQGQGESGNTIYF. The CDR3 nucleotides read TGTGCCAGCAGTGAAGTACAGGGACAGGGAGAATCTGGAAACACCATATATTTT.

V usage is TRBV6-5 and J usage is TRBJ2-4; D possibly corresponds to TRBD1 (6 bases). The germline CDR1 and CDR2 sequences are MNHEY and SVGAGI. The CDR3 loop spans 14 amino acids. The ends were cut back, 10 bases at V and 9 bases at J, with 22 bases in the middle. The CDR3 spells CATKATAQGSIQYF. CDR3 nucleotide sequence: TGTGCCACGAAGGCCACCGCACAGGGCAGCATTCAGTACTTC.

V is TRBV5-4 and J is TRBJ2-1; D might be TRBD2 (5 bases). This CDR3 comprises 16 residues. V lost 0 bases, J lost 2 bases, and 12 bases lay in between. CDR1 and CDR2 (germline): SGHNT, YYREEE (reference sequence). CDR3 nucleotide sequence: TGTGCCAGCAGCTTGGAAGGCACGGGAACCTACAATGAGCAGTTCTTC. Protein product: CASSLEGTGTYNEQFF. Using reference TRBV5-4 and TRBJ2-1 for the parts outside the CDR3, the full variable domain is ETGVTQSPTHLIKTRGQQVTLRCSSQSGHNTVSWYQQALGQGPQFIFQYYREEENGRGNFPPRFSGLQFPNYSSELNVNALELDDSALYLCASSLEGTGTYNEQFFGPGTRLTVL.

The chain combines TRBV9 with TRBJ1-2; 10 bases map to TRBD1. Germline V gene lookup returns CDR1 SGDLS and CDR2 YYNGEE. J lost 0 bases, V lost 1 base, and 3 bases had no gene match. There are 16 residues in the CDR3. The CDR3 coding sequence is TGTGCCAGCAGCGTAACCGGACAGGGGGCTAACTATGGCTACACCTTC. Its translation: CASSVTGQGANYGYTF.

This chain joins TRBV4-3 and TRBJ1-2; D not certain. CDR3 length: 12 residues. Germline V CDR1 and CDR2: LGHNA, YSLEER. Trimming removed 6 bases from V and 8 bases from J, with 13 bases in between. The CDR3 reads CASSSNTRGYTF. Here the CDR3 DNA reads TGCGCCAGCAGTTCAAACACCAGGGGCTACACCTTC.